The 32 T cell receptor beta chains in this list originate from one sample, sequenced in a study of T cell repertoires in ileal Crohn's disease. Noted time point: inflamed ileum from the surgical specimen. Here immunoSEQ multiplex PCR was the method, and the copy in TCRdb shows in-frame clones only, minus some. The data show roughly 3,000 clones, 93% seen once. Sequenced input: ileal tissue. These receptors were collected from an adult with Crohn's disease.

The chain combines TRBV5-1 with TRBJ2-2; the D is unclear. In germline, CDR1 is SGHRS, CDR2 YFSETQ. The CDR3 spans 13 residues. V lost 7 bases to trimming and J lost 4 bases, with 11 bases between them. CDR3: CASGSGFTGELFF. The DNA for the CDR3 is TGCGCCAGCGGTTCGGGTTTCACCGGGGAGCTGTTTTTT.

This chain uses TRBV2 with TRBJ1-1; D remains ambiguous. V was trimmed by 4 bases and J by 3 bases, leaving 15 bases between them. Germline lookup yields CDR1 SNHLY and CDR2 FYNNEI. This CDR3 has 15 residues. The CDR3: CASSVKDGWDTEAFF. CDR3 coding DNA: TGTGCCAGCAGTGTCAAGGACGGTTGGGACACTGAAGCTTTCTTT.

V gene TRBV15 combines with J gene TRBJ1-3, with D possibly matching TRBD1 (6 bases). Looked up from germline, CDR1 is LNHNV and CDR2 is YYDKDF (reference sequence). Trimming shortened V by 2 bases and J by 8 bases, and 13 bases separated the two germline ends. The CDR3 spans 14 residues. In DNA form, the CDR3 reads TGTGCCACCAGCAGAACAGGGTTTGGCGACACCATATATTTT. This encodes CATSRTGFGDTIYF.

The J gene is TRBJ2-1, the V gene TRBV7-9, with TRBD2 matching over 8 bases. Per germline, CDR1 SEHNR and CDR2 FQNEAQ (reference sequence). CDR3 size: 14 residues. With 1 base clipped from V and 5 bases from J, the junction kept 1 base outside the gene matches. CDR3 coding DNA: TGTGCCAGCAGCTTAGTTAGCGGGAACAATGAGCAGTTCTTC. Translation gives CASSLVSGNNEQFF.

The chain carries TRBV11-2 and TRBJ2-5; D is unresolved. The germline V and J ends were trimmed by 5 bases and 0 bases, with 10 bases remaining between them. Germline loops: CDR1 SGHAT, CDR2 FQNNGV. This CDR3 is 14 amino acids long. The CDR3 region has the DNA TGTGCCAGCAGCAACCGATCGTACCAAGAGACCCAGTACTTC. Encoded protein: CASSNRSYQETQYF.

The rearrangement uses TRBV7-6 and TRBJ1-6; a possible D gene is TRBD1 (6 bases). V was pared by 1 base and J by 4 bases, with 11 bases between. The CDR3 is made up of 16 amino acids. Germline values: CDR1 SGHVS, CDR2 FNYEAQ. The CDR3 protein is CASSLETGRYNSPLHF. CDR3 in DNA: TGTGCCAGCAGCTTAGAGACAGGTCGATATAATTCACCCCTCCACTTT.

This clone showed up just once. The CDR3 sequence is CASRTGNQETQYF. CDR3 nucleotide sequence: TGTGCCAGCAGGACAGGGAACCAAGAGACCCAGTACTTC. The V and J genes are TRBV28 and TRBJ2-5, with TRBD1 matching 7 bases. The CDR3 runs 13 residues. Germline assignment: CDR1 MDHEN and CDR2 SYDVKM. The J segment lost 0 bases and the V segment lost 6 bases, leaving 1 base of the junction unmatched.

The V and J genes are TRBV5-4 and TRBJ2-1; D unresolved. The CDR3 consists of 14 residues. Deletions cut 1 base from V and 3 bases from J, with 8 bases between. Germline V gives CDR1 SGHNT, CDR2 YYREEE (reference sequence). CDR3 sequence (DNA): TGTGCCAGCAGCTTGAAAAGCGTCTACAATGAGCAGTTCTTC. It codes for CASSLKSVYNEQFF.

This sequence joins TRBV10-2 and TRBJ2-7; 10 nucleotides match TRBD2. This CDR3 is 17 amino acids long. V was clipped by 3 bases and J by 1 base; unmatched bases: 9. Germline CDR1 reads WSHSY; CDR2 reads SAAADI. The DNA of the CDR3 is TGCGCCAGCAGTGAAGTAACTAGCGGGACTTTTTCCTACGAGCAGTACTTC. Translated: CASSEVTSGTFSYEQYF.

This clone has only a few counts. The J gene is TRBJ2-6, the V gene TRBV6-6, with unresolved D. This CDR3 has 14 amino acids. With 5 bases removed from V and 0 bases from J, the gap between germline ends came to 5 bases. The germline gives CDR1 MNHNY, CDR2 SVGAGI (reference sequence). For the CDR3, the DNA is TGTGCCAGCAGTCTGAGCTCTGGGGCCAACGTCCTGACTTTC. Its protein product is CASSLSSGANVLTF.

V usage is TRBV27 and J usage is TRBJ1-1; the match to TRBD1 covers 7 bases. There are 14 residues in the CDR3. Germline V lookup: CDR1 MNHEY, CDR2 SMNVEV (reference sequence). J was trimmed by 1 base and V by 7 bases; bases with no gene match: 6. The CDR3: CASKVRGQNTEAFF. CDR3 nucleotides: TGTGCCAGCAAGGTAAGGGGGCAGAACACTGAAGCTTTCTTT.

The chain recombines TRBV5-6 with TRBJ2-4; D gene uncertain. The V end was cut by 3 bases, the J end by 3 bases, with 1 base between. The CDR3 sequence is 11 residues long. In germline, CDR1 is SGHDT, CDR2 YYEEEE. This CDR3 reads CASSYKNIQYF. The CDR3 DNA reads as TGTGCCAGCAGCTACAAAAACATTCAGTACTTC.

The chain has TRBV7-2 and TRBJ2-4, with 8 bases that match TRBD1. Germline V gene lookup returns CDR1 SGHTA and CDR2 FQGNSA. With V trimmed by 5 bases and J by 8 bases, 5 bases remained unmatched. The CDR3 extends over 13 amino acids. CDR3 DNA: TGTGCCAGCAGCACTCCGGGACAGGACATTCAGTACTTC. This translates into CASSTPGQDIQYF.

This clone was detected a few times. This rearrangement joins TRBV10-3 to TRBJ1-6; the match to TRBD1 covers 9 bases. This CDR3 spans 15 amino acids. Germline-derived CDR1 and CDR2 are ENHRY and SYGVKD. The V segment lost 7 bases and the J segment 8 bases; nucleotides outside the gene matches: 9. The CDR3, as DNA: TGTGCCATCAAAGCCGACAGGGGGGAATATTCACCCCTCCACTTT. Its protein product is CAIKADRGEYSPLHF.

J is TRBJ1-5 and V is TRBV9; tentatively, D is TRBD1 (5 bases). The germline V gene encodes CDR1 SGDLS and CDR2 YYNGEE. The CDR3 is 16 residues long. Trimming stripped 4 bases from V and 3 bases from J, with 17 bases between. The CDR3 loop is CASSPGGGRNNQPQHF. Written as DNA, the CDR3 is TGTGCCAGCAGCCCTGGGGGGGGAAGGAACAATCAGCCCCAGCATTTT.

J is TRBJ2-2 and V is TRBV2; no definite D call. CDR3 length equals 16 residues. Trimming shortened V by 6 bases and J by 0 bases, and 14 bases separated the two germline ends. Per the germline V gene, CDR1 is SNHLY and CDR2 is FYNNEI. The CDR3 DNA sequence: TGTGCCAGCAGCCTGTCACGGAACACGAACACCGGGGAGCTGTTTTTT. It specifies CASSLSRNTNTGELFF.

The V and J genes are TRBV11-3 and TRBJ1-2; maybe TRBD1 (5 bases). Germline loops: CDR1 SGHNT, CDR2 YENEEA. Trimming removed 2 bases from V and 6 bases from J, with 7 bases in between. The CDR3 contains 12 residues. The CDR3 nucleotides read TGTGCCAGCAGCTTACAGGGAAATGGCTACACCTTC. Its translation: CASSLQGNGYTF. The whole variable domain, filled in from reference TRBV11-3 and TRBJ1-2, reads EAGVVQSPRYKIIEKKQPVAFWCNPISGHNTLYWYLQNLGQGPELLIRYENEEAVDDSQLPKDRFSAERLKGVDSTLKIQPAELGDSAVYLCASSLQGNGYTFGSGTRLTVV.

This clone was found once. The V gene is TRBV11-2, the J gene TRBJ2-5; D is undetermined. There are 11 residues in the CDR3. Per germline, CDR1 SGHAT and CDR2 FQNNGV. The germline V and J ends were trimmed by 5 bases and 7 bases, with 8 bases remaining between them. The CDR3 bases are TGTGCCAGCAGCCTTTGGGGGACCCAGTACTTC. Amino acids: CASSLWGTQYF.

DNA for the CDR3: TGTGCCAGTAGTATACGGACAGGAGGGATCAATCAGCCCCAGCATTTT. It yields the protein CASSIRTGGINQPQHF. The V and J genes are TRBV19 and TRBJ1-5, with 7 bases that match TRBD1. V lost 2 bases, J lost 3 bases, and 7 bases stayed unmatched. The CDR3 extends over 16 amino acids. CDR1 and CDR2 (germline): LNHDA, SQIVND (reference sequence). The complete variable domain, with remaining parts taken from reference TRBV19 and TRBJ1-5, reads DGGITQSPKYLFRKEGQNVTLSCEQNLNHDAMYWYRQDPGQGLRLIYYSQIVNDFQKGDIAEGYSVSREKKESFPLTVTSAQKNPTAFYLCASSIRTGGINQPQHFGDGTRLSIL.

This rearrangement joins TRBV30 to TRBJ1-3, with 12 bases matching TRBD1. The ends lost 5 bases at V and 4 bases at J; junction bases unmatched: 6. The germline gives CDR1 GTSNPN, CDR2 SVGIG (reference sequence). The CDR3 sequence is 15 residues long. CDR3 bases: TGTGCCTGGTCTTGGGGACAGGGGGCCGGAAACACCATATATTTT. Translation gives CAWSWGQGAGNTIYF.

The V call is TRBV7-7, the J call TRBJ2-2, with D possibly matching TRBD1 (5 bases). The germline V gene encodes CDR1 SSHAT and CDR2 FNYEAQ (reference sequence). V gave up 5 bases and J gave up 2 bases, with 6 bases separating them. The CDR3 extends over 13 amino acids. CDR3 residues: CASSGHNTGELFF. The CDR3 nucleotides are TGTGCCAGCAGCGGACACAACACCGGGGAGCTGTTTTTT.

The chain carries TRBV5-1 and TRBJ1-2; possibly TRBD1 for D (5 bases). V gave up 0 bases and J gave up 4 bases, with 13 bases separating them. The CDR3 is 15 residues long. Germline assignment: CDR1 SGHRS and CDR2 YFSETQ. Here the CDR3 reads CASSLVGDSGYGYTF. Written as DNA, the CDR3 is TGCGCCAGCAGCTTGGTAGGGGATAGCGGCTATGGCTACACCTTC.

This sequence joins TRBV5-1 and TRBJ2-7; D may correspond to TRBD1 or TRBD2 (7 bases each). Germline loops: CDR1 SGHRS, CDR2 YFSETQ. The V end was cut by 2 bases, the J end by 3 bases, with 12 bases between. The CDR3 has 14 residues. CDR3 nucleotides: TGCGCCAGCAGCTTCCAGGGGGGGAACTACGAGCAGTACTTC. Translating gives CASSFQGGNYEQYF. Full variable domain (rest looked up from reference TRBV5-1 and TRBJ2-7): KAGVTQTPRYLIKTRGQQVTLSCSPISGHRSVSWYQQTPGQGLQFLFEYFSETQRNKGNFPGRFSGRQFSNSRSEMNVSTLELGDSALYLCASSFQGGNYEQYFGPGTRLTVT.

The chain recombines TRBV5-1 with TRBJ2-5, with 16 positions matching TRBD2. The germline V gene encodes CDR1 SGHRS and CDR2 YFSETQ. V gave up 3 bases and J gave up 4 bases; unmatched junction bases: 9. This CDR3 is 18 amino acids long. The CDR3 DNA reads as TGCGCCAGCAGCTGGGGACTAGCGGGAGGGCTGGTCTTAGAGACCCAGTACTTC. Translating it yields CASSWGLAGGLVLETQYF.

This clone was seen just once. The chain joins TRBV6-9 to TRBJ1-5; D call uncertain. CDR3 length: 12 amino acids. Trimming left V 6 bases short and J 5 bases short, with 8 bases between. Germline V lookup: CDR1 MNHGY, CDR2 SVAAGI. The CDR3 bases are TGTGCCAGCAGCGGACCTGATCAGCCCCAGCATTTT. This encodes CASSGPDQPQHF.

J is TRBJ2-7 and V is TRBV9; no clear D. Per germline, CDR1 SGDLS and CDR2 YYNGEE. CDR3 length: 14 amino acids. Trimming took 0 bases from V and 0 from J, leaving 7 bases between them. CDR3 loop: CASSVGRGSYEQYF. In DNA, the CDR3 is TGTGCCAGCAGCGTAGGGCGAGGCTCCTACGAGCAGTACTTC. Variable domain in full (rest from reference TRBV9 and TRBJ2-7): DSGVTQTPKHLITATGQRVTLRCSPRSGDLSVYWYQQSLDQGLQFLIQYYNGEERAKGNILERFSAQQFPDLHSELNLSSLELGDSALYFCASSVGRGSYEQYFGPGTRLTVT.

J is TRBJ2-7 and V is TRBV11-3; D is uncertain. Germline-derived CDR1 and CDR2 are SGHNT and YENEEA. Between the trimmed V and J ends, which lost 5 bases and 0 bases, there was a span of 11 bases. This CDR3 is 14 amino acids long. The CDR3: CASSPGPSSYEQYF. In DNA, the CDR3 is TGTGCCAGCAGCCCCGGACCCAGCTCCTACGAGCAGTACTTC. Complete variable domain (other parts from reference TRBV11-3 and TRBJ2-7): EAGVVQSPRYKIIEKKQPVAFWCNPISGHNTLYWYLQNLGQGPELLIRYENEEAVDDSQLPKDRFSAERLKGVDSTLKIQPAELGDSAVYLCASSPGPSSYEQYFGPGTRLTVT.

CDR3: CASSYSEGSYEQYF. The CDR3 DNA follows: TGTGCCAGCAGTTACTCGGAGGGCTCCTACGAGCAGTACTTC. The chain links TRBV6-6 to TRBJ2-7; D may be TRBD2 (6 bases). Trimming took off 0 bases at V and 0 bases at J, with 6 bases between the two ends. This CDR3 region has 14 residues. Germline V gene sequence: CDR1 MNHNY, CDR2 SVGAGI (reference sequence).

V usage is TRBV2 and J usage is TRBJ2-7; D unresolved. V lost 6 bases and J lost 2, with 14 bases in between. The CDR3 spans 14 residues. Germline values: CDR1 SNHLY, CDR2 FYNNEI. The CDR3 spells CASRQEPAPYEQYF. DNA of the CDR3: TGTGCCAGCAGGCAGGAGCCAGCCCCCTACGAGCAGTACTTC.

This rearrangement joins TRBV5-1 to TRBJ2-3; 10 positions agree with TRBD2. This CDR3 is 19 amino acids long. Losses at the gene ends were 1 base for V and 5 bases for J; bases not matched to a gene: 16. Germline values: CDR1 SGHRS, CDR2 YFSETQ. CDR3 bases: TGCGCCAGCAGCTTGCAGGGCCCTATCCAGCGGGGGGGCCGAGATACGCAGTATTTT. This encodes CASSLQGPIQRGGRDTQYF.

The chain employs TRBV5-1 and TRBJ2-1; perhaps TRBD1 as D (5 bases). Germline V gene sequence: CDR1 SGHRS, CDR2 YFSETQ. The CDR3 runs to 15 residues. Trimming removed 1 base from V and 3 bases from J, with 11 bases in between. The CDR3 protein is CASSLQGLLYNEQFF. CDR3 nucleotides: TGCGCCAGCAGCTTGCAGGGTCTTCTCTACAATGAGCAGTTCTTC.

CDR3 region: CASSASTGTGKGETQYF. The CDR3 DNA reads as TGCGCCAGCAGCGCCTCGACCGGGACAGGGAAAGGAGAGACCCAGTACTTC. The V call is TRBV5-1, the J call TRBJ2-5; 9 bases fit TRBD1. V lost 4 bases and J lost 4; bases outside the gene matches: 14. The CDR3 has 17 residues. Germline values: CDR1 SGHRS, CDR2 YFSETQ.